The clone carrying this TCR beta chain was detected only a few times. The target antigen is unknown. This CDR3 comprises 15 residues. V shed 1 base and J shed 2 bases, with 6 bases lying between them. Germline assignment: CDR1 SEHNR and CDR2 FQNEAQ (reference sequence). Treg sorting used a CD4+CD25+CD127-/low gate. Semi-nested PCR with Nested Universal Primer A followed constant-region reverse priming of full-length variable regions. TCRdb recomputed calls from the 5' RACE reads with MiXCR, one row per CDR3 protein. The sample carries 62,000 or so distinct CDR3 sequences, less than 30% recorded once. Study outcomes and limitations: Greatest tumor Treg TCR overlap was with tumor naive CD4+ cells. The larger-cohort validation was restricted to a single TCR beta V-J rearrangement rather than whole repertoires. In terms of TCR gene usage, tumor memory CD4+ T cells clustered together with blood and lymph node memory CD4+ cells, as well as with lymph node naive CD4+ cells.

The rearrangement uses TRBV7-9 and TRBJ2-6; D gene unclear. This receptor was identified in a female donor with breast cancer. The sample was tumor-infiltrating Tregs sorted from the breast tumor. The DNA of the CDR3 is TGTGCCAGCAGCTTAGTTGGCACTGGGGCCAACGTCCTGACTTTC. It encodes CASSLVGTGANVLTF.